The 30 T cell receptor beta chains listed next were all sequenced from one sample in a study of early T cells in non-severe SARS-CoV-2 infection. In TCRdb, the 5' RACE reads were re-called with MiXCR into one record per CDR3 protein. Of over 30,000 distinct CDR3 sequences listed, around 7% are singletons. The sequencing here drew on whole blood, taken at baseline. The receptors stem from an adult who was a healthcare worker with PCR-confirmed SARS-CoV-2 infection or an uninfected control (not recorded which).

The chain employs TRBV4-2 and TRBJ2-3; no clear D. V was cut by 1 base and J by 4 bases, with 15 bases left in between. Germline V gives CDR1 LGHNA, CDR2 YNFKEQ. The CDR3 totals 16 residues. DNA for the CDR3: TGTGCCAGCAGCCAAGGGCTGCTCGCTACCCCAGATACGCAGTATTTT. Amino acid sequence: CASSQGLLATPDTQYF.

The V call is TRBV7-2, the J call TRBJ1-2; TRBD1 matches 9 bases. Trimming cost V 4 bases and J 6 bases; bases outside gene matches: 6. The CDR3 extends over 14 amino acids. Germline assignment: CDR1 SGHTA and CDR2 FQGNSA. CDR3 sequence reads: CASSSRRQGDGYTF. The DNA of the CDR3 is TGTGCCAGCAGCTCCAGGCGACAGGGGGATGGCTACACCTTC.

The CDR3 sequence: CASSDYEQFF. The CDR3 DNA is TGTGCCAGCAGTGACTATGAGCAGTTCTTC. V gene TRBV12-3 or TRBV12-4 combines with J gene TRBJ2-1; D gene unclear. The CDR3 runs to 10 residues. Trimming cost V 5 bases and J 8 bases, with 4 bases left between them.

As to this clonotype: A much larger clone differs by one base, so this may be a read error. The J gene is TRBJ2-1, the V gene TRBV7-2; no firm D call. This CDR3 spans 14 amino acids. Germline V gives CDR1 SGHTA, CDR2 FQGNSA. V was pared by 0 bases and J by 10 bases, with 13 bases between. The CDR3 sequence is CASSLAGRAAEQFF. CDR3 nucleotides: TGTGCCAGCAGCTTAGCGGGAAGGGCGGCCGAGCAGTTCTTC.

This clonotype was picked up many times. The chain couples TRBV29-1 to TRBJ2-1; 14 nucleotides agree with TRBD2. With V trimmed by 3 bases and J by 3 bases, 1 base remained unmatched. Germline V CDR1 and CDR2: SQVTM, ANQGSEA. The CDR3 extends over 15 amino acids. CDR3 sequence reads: CSVEGTSGSYNEQFF. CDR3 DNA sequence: TGCAGCGTTGAGGGGACTAGCGGGAGCTACAATGAGCAGTTCTTC.

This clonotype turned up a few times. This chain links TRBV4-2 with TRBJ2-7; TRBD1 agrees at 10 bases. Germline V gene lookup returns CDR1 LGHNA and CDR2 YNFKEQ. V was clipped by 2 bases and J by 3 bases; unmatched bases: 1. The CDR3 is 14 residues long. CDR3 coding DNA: TGTGCCAGCAGCCAAAGGGACAGGGGCTACGAGCAGTACTTC. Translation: CASSQRDRGYEQYF.

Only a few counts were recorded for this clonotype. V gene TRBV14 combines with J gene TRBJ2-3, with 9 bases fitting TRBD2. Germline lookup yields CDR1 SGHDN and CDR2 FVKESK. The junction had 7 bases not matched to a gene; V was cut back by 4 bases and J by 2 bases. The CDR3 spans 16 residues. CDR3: CASSLRAGGLTDTQYF. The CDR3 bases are TGTGCCAGCAGCCTCCGAGCGGGAGGACTCACAGATACGCAGTATTTT.

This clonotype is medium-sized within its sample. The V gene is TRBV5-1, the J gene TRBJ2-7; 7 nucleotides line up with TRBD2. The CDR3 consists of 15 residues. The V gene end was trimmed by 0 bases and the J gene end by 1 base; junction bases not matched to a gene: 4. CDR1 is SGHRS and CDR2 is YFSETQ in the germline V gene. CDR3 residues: CASSLAPGLSYEQYV. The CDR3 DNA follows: TGCGCCAGCAGCTTGGCCCCGGGACTATCCTACGAGCAGTACGTC.

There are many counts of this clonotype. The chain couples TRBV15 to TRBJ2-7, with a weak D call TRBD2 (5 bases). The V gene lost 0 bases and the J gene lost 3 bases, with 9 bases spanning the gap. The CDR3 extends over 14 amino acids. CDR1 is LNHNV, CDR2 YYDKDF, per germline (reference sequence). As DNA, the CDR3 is TGTGCCACCAGCAGAGAGGGCGGAGGCTACGAGCAGTACGTC. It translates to CATSREGGGYEQYV.

In DNA form, the CDR3 reads TGCAGTGCGGCTAGCGGGAGGACCGGGGAGCTGTTTTTT. It translates to CSAASGRTGELFF. V gene TRBV20-1 combines with J gene TRBJ2-2; TRBD2 agrees at 11 bases. The CDR3 is 13 residues long. V lost 6 bases to trimming and J lost 5 bases; unmatched junction nucleotides: 2. Germline V gene data show CDR1 as DFQATT and CDR2 as SNEGSKA (reference sequence).

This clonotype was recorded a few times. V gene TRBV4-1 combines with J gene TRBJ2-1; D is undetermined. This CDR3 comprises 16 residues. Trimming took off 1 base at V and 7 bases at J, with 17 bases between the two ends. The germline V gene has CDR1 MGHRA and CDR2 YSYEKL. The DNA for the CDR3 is TGCGCCAGCAGCCAAGTAATCAGGACGAGGATTAATGAGCAGTTCTTC. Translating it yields CASSQVIRTRINEQFF.

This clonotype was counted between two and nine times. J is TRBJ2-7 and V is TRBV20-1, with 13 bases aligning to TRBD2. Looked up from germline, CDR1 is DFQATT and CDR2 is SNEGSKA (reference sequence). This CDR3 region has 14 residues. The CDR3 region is CRVTSGRPSYEQYF. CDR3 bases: TGCAGGGTGACTAGCGGGAGGCCTTCCTACGAGCAGTACTTC.

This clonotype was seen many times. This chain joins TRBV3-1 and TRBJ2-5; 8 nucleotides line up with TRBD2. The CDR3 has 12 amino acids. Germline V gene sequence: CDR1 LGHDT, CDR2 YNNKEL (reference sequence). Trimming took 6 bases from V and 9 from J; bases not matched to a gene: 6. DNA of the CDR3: TGTGCCAGCAGAGCTAGCGGGCTTCCCCAGTACTTC. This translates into CASRASGLPQYF.

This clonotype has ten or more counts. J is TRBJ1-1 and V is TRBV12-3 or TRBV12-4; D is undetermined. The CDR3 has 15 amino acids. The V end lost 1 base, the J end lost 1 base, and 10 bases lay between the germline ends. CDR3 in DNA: TGTGCCAGCAGTTTAGGTGGCACGGGGAACACTGAAGCTTTCTTT. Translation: CASSLGGTGNTEAFF.

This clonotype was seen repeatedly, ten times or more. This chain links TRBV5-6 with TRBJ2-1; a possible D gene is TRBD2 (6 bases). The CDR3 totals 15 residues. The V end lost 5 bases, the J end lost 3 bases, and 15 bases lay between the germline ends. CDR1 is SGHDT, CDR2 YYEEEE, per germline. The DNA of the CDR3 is TGTGCCAGCAGTTGGGCGGGGAACCTCTACAATGAGCAGTTCTTC. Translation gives CASSWAGNLYNEQFF.

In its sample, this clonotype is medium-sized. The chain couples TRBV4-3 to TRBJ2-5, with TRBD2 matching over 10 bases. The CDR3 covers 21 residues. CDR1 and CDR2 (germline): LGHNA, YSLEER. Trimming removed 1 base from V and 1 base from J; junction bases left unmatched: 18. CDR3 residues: CASSQVVRRELAGGPQETQYF. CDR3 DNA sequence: TGCGCCAGCAGCCAAGTCGTAAGGCGGGAATTAGCGGGGGGACCCCAAGAGACCCAGTACTTC.

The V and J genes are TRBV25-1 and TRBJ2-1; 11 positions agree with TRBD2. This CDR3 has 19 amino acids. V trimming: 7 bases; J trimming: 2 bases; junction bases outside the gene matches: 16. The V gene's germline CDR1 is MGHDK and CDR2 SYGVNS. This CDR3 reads CASIGAPGTSGTTYNEQFF. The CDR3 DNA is TGTGCCAGCATAGGGGCTCCCGGGACTAGCGGAACAACCTACAATGAGCAGTTCTTC.

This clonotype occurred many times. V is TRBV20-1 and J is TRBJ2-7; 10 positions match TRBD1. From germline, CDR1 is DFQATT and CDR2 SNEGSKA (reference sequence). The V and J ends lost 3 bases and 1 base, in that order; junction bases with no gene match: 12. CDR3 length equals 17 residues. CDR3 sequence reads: CSASPRAGTGVSYEQYF. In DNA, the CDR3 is TGCAGTGCTAGTCCCCGGGCCGGGACAGGGGTGTCCTACGAGCAGTACTTC.

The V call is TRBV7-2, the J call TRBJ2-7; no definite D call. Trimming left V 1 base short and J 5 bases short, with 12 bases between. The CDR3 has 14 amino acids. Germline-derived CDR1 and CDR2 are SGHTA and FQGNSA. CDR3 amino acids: CASSLEEVHHEQYF. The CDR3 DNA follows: TGTGCCAGCAGCTTAGAGGAAGTGCACCACGAGCAGTACTTC.

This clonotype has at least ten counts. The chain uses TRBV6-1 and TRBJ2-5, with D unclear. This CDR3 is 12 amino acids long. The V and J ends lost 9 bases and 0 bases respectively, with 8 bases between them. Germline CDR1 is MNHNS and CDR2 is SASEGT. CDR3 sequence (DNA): TGTGCCAGTGCACGGGACCAAGAGACCCAGTACTTC. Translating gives CASARDQETQYF.

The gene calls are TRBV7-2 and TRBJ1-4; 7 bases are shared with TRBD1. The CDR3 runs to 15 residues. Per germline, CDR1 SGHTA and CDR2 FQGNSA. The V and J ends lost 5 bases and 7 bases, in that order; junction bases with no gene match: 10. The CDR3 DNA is TGTGCCAGCAGCCCAGGAGACAGGGACGTTGAAAAACTGTTTTTT. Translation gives CASSPGDRDVEKLFF.

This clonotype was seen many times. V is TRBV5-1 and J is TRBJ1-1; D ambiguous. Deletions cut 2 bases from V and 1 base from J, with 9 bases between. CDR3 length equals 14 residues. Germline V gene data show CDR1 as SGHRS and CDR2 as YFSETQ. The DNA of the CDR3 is TGCGCCAGCAGCTTAGCCACAGCGAACACTGAAGCTTTCTTT. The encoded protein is CASSLATANTEAFF.

The CDR3 region is CASSEGQGAFYEQYV. The CDR3 coding sequence is TGTGCCAGCAGTGAAGGACAGGGGGCGTTTTACGAGCAGTACGTC. The chain recombines TRBV2 with TRBJ2-7; 10 positions agree with TRBD1. The CDR3 sequence is 15 residues long. Trimming at V came to 1 base and at J to 4 bases, leaving 4 bases not matched to a gene. Germline CDR1 and CDR2: SNHLY and FYNNEI.

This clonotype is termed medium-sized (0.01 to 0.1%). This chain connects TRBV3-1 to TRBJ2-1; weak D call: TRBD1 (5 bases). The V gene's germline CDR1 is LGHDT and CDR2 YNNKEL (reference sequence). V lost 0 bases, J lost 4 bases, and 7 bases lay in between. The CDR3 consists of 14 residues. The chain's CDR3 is CASSQDRAYNEQFF. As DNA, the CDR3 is TGTGCCAGCAGCCAAGACAGGGCTTACAATGAGCAGTTCTTC.

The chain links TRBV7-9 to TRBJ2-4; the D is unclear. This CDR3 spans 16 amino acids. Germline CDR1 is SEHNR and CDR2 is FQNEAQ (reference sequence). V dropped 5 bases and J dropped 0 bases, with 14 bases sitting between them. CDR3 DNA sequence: TGTGCCAGCAGCCCCACCCGGGCTGTAGCCAAAAACATTCAGTACTTC. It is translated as CASSPTRAVAKNIQYF. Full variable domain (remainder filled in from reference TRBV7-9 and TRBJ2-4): DTGVSQNPRHKITKRGQNVTFRCDPISEHNRLYWYRQTLGQGPEFLTYFQNEAQLEKSRLLSDRFSAERPKGSFSTLEIQRTEQGDSAMYLCASSPTRAVAKNIQYFGAGTRLSVL.

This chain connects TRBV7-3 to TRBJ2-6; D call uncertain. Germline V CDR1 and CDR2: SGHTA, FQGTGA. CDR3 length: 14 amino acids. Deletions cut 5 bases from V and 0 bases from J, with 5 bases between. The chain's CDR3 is CASSKDSGANVLTF. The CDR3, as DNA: TGTGCCAGCAGCAAAGACTCTGGGGCCAACGTCCTGACTTTC.

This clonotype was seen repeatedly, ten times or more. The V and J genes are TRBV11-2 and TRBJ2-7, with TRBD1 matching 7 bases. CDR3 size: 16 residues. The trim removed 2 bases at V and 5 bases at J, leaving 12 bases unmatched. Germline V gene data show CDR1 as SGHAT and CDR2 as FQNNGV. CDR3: CASSLSTTGWKNEQYF. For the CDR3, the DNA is TGTGCCAGCAGCTTATCCACGACAGGGTGGAAGAACGAGCAGTACTTC. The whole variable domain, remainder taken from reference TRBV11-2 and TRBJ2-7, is EAGVAQSPRYKIIEKRQSVAFWCNPISGHATLYWYQQILGQGPKLLIQFQNNGVVDDSQLPKDRFSAERLKGVDSTLKIQPAKLEDSAVYLCASSLSTTGWKNEQYFGPGTRLTVT.

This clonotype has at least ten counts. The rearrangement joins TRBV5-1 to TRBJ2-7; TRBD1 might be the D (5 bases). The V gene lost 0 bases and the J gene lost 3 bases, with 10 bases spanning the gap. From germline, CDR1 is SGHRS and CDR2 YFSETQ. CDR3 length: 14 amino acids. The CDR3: CASSLAGSNYEQYF. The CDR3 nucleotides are TGCGCCAGCAGCTTGGCAGGGTCCAACTACGAGCAGTACTTC.

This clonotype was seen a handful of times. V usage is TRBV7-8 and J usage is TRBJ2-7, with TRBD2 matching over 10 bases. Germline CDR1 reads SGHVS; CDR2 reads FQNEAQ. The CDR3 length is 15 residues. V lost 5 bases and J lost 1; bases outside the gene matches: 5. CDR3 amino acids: CASSPMTSGSYEQYF. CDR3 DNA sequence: TGTGCCAGCAGCCCTATGACTAGCGGGTCCTACGAGCAGTACTTC.

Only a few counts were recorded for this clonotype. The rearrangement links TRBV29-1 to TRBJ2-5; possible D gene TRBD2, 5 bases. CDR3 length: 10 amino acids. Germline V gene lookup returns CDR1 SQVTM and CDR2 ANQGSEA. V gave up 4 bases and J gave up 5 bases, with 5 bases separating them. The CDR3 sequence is CSVGEETQYF. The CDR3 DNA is TGCAGCGTTGGGGAGGAGACCCAGTACTTC.